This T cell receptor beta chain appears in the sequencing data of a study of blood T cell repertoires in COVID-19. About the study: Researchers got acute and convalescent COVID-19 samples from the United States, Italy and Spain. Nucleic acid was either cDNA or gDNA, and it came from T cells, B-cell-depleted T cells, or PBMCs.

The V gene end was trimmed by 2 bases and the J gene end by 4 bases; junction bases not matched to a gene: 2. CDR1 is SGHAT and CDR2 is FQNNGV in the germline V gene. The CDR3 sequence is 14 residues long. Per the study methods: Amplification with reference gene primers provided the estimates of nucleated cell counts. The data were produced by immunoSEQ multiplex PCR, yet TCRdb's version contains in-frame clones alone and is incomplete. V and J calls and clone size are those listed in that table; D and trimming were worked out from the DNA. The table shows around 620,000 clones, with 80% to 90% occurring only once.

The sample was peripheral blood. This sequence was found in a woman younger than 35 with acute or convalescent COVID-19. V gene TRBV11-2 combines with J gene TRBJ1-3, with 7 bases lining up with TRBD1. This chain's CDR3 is CASSLRQGGNTIYF. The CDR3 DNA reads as TGTGCCAGCAGCTTACGACAGGGCGGAAACACCATATATTTT.